The 20 T cell receptor beta chains below all came from one sample that was sequenced in a study of blood T cells in healthy people across ages. Next came a second PCR, run for roughly 6 to 11 cycles, which used a sample-barcoded 5' primer along with a J-beta primer mix. TCRdb fed the 5' RACE reads into MiXCR, producing one record per CDR3 protein. The sample has about 1,500,000 distinct CDR3 sequences, 28% seen once. Sequenced input: blood. These receptor sequences come from a woman between 25 and 40 years old in good health.

The rearrangement joins TRBV20-1 to TRBJ2-5; 8 positions agree with TRBD2. The germline gives CDR1 DFQATT, CDR2 SNEGSKA (reference sequence). V lost 6 bases, J lost 5 bases, and 8 bases stayed unmatched. The CDR3 contains 13 residues. The CDR3 DNA is TGCAGTGCCATTAGCGGGACACCGGAGACCCAGTACTTC. Protein: CSAISGTPETQYF.

The genes are TRBV5-1 and TRBJ2-3; D is possibly TRBD2 (6 bases). Trimming removed 0 bases from V and 2 bases from J, with 13 bases in between. The CDR3 spans 16 residues. The germline CDR1 and CDR2 sequences are SGHRS and YFSETQ. The chain's CDR3 is CASSLGSRGTTDTQYF. DNA for the CDR3: TGCGCCAGCAGCTTGGGATCACGGGGGACCACAGATACGCAGTATTTT.

DNA of the CDR3: TGTGCCAGCAGCTTGTTCTTGGGGGCGGTAGCTTTCTTT. Translation: CASSLFLGAVAFF. This chain connects TRBV5-6 to TRBJ1-1, with a weak D call TRBD1 (6 bases). V shed 1 base and J shed 10 bases, with 14 bases lying between them. Germline CDR1 SGHDT, CDR2 YYEEEE. The CDR3 runs 13 residues. The variable domain in full, with the rest retrieved from reference TRBV5-6 and TRBJ1-1, is DAGVTQSPTHLIKTRGQQVTLRCSPKSGHDTVSWYQQALGQGPQFIFQYYEEEERQRGNFPDRFSGHQFPNYSSELNVNALLLGDSALYLCASSLFLGAVAFFGQGTRLTVV.

Turning to this clonotype: Germline and junction disagree at one end, which may indicate a read error. V gene TRBV6-2 or TRBV6-3 combines with J gene TRBJ1-4; D ambiguous. This CDR3 contains 13 residues. Germline-derived CDR1 and CDR2 are MNHEY and SVGEGT. CDR3 in amino acids: CTSSWREHEKLFF. For the CDR3, the DNA is TGTACCAGCAGTTGGAGGGAACATGAAAAACTGTTTTTT.

This rearrangement joins TRBV10-3 to TRBJ1-5; D is possibly TRBD1 (5 bases). V lost 6 bases to trimming and J lost 2 bases, with 8 bases between them. CDR3 length: 13 amino acids. From germline, CDR1 is ENHRY and CDR2 SYGVKD. The CDR3 DNA reads as TGTGCCATCAGCGGGGGAGGCAATCAGCCCCAGCATTTT. It is translated as CAISGGGNQPQHF.

This clonotype was detected only a few times. V gene TRBV6-1 combines with J gene TRBJ1-4; D is undetermined. V lost 3 bases, J lost 3 bases, and 5 bases lay in between. The CDR3 extends over 13 amino acids. Germline V gene sequence: CDR1 MNHNS, CDR2 SASEGT. The CDR3 reads CASSEVSNEKLFF. CDR3 coding DNA: TGTGCCAGCAGTGAGGTTTCTAATGAAAAACTGTTTTTT.

The CDR3 nucleotides read TGTGCCAGCAGCCGCACAGAGTCTCAAGAGACCCAGTACTTC. Translating gives CASSRTESQETQYF. The chain recombines TRBV7-2 with TRBJ2-5; the D is unclear. This CDR3 contains 14 residues. Trimming pared 5 bases from V and 2 bases from J, leaving 12 bases between. Per the germline V gene, CDR1 is SGHTA and CDR2 is FQGNSA.

This chain joins TRBV20-1 and TRBJ2-3; tentative D call: TRBD1 (6 bases). Germline assignment: CDR1 DFQATT and CDR2 SNEGSKA (reference sequence). This CDR3 has 14 amino acids. The CDR3 nucleotides read TGCAGCGCTGGACAGACCTCTAGCACAGATACGCAGTATTTT. Translating it yields CSAGQTSSTDTQYF.

This chain links TRBV29-1 with TRBJ2-1; a weak D match, TRBD1 (5 bases). The length of the CDR3 is 15 residues. From germline, CDR1 is SQVTM and CDR2 ANQGSEA. Trimming removed 5 bases at V and 7 bases at J, with 21 bases between. CDR3 in DNA: TGCAGCGTTATATGGGGCTTCGCCTCCGGGAATGAGCAGTTCTTC. Its protein is CSVIWGFASGNEQFF.

This clonotype came up a few times. The chain links TRBV11-2 to TRBJ2-1; 11 positions match TRBD2. Per the germline V gene, CDR1 is SGHAT and CDR2 is FQNNGV. Germline trimming cut 2 bases from V and 6 bases from J; bases unmatched to any gene: 12. The CDR3 length is 18 residues. This chain's CDR3 is CASSLRGLTSGASNEQFF. The CDR3, as DNA: TGTGCCAGCAGCTTAAGGGGGTTGACTAGCGGGGCTTCCAATGAGCAGTTCTTC.

The chain recombines TRBV7-7 with TRBJ2-5; TRBD1 matches at 7 bases. This CDR3 has 14 residues. Germline CDR1 SSHAT, CDR2 FNYEAQ (reference sequence). V shed 5 bases and J 5 bases; nucleotides not matched to a gene: 8. The CDR3 DNA follows: TGTGCCAGCAGCCAGCAACAGGGGACGGAGACCCAGTACTTC. This translates into CASSQQQGTETQYF.

V gene TRBV11-2 combines with J gene TRBJ2-2; weak D call: TRBD2 (6 bases). V was clipped by 2 bases and J by 0 bases, with 13 bases between them. CDR1 is SGHAT, CDR2 FQNNGV, per germline. CDR3 size: 17 residues. The CDR3 loop is CASSLWRVLANTGELFF. The CDR3 DNA follows: TGTGCCAGCAGCTTATGGAGGGTACTAGCGAACACCGGGGAGCTGTTTTTT. The full variable domain, its missing parts supplied by reference TRBV11-2 and TRBJ2-2, is EAGVAQSPRYKIIEKRQSVAFWCNPISGHATLYWYQQILGQGPKLLIQFQNNGVVDDSQLPKDRFSAERLKGVDSTLKIQPAKLEDSAVYLCASSLWRVLANTGELFFGEGSRLTVL.

This clonotype has ten or more counts. The rearrangement uses TRBV12-3 or TRBV12-4 and TRBJ1-5, with D unclear. The CDR3 spans 13 residues. V was cut by 5 bases and J by 2 bases, with 7 bases left in between. The CDR3 sequence: CASSGEGNQPQHF. The CDR3 coding sequence is TGTGCCAGCAGTGGCGAGGGCAATCAGCCCCAGCATTTT.

Comments on this clonotype: A much larger clone lies one base from this, so it may be a read error. This chain uses TRBV12-3 or TRBV12-4 with TRBJ2-1, with D tentatively TRBD2 (6 bases). The CDR3 is 13 residues long. CDR3 sequence: CTSRGTGANEQFF. CDR3 bases: TGTACCAGCAGAGGGACTGGGGCGAATGAGCAGTTCTTC.

The table lists this clonotype with a count of one. V usage is TRBV27 and J usage is TRBJ2-2; D is unresolved. CDR3 length equals 14 residues. The germline V gene encodes CDR1 MNHEY and CDR2 SMNVEV (reference sequence). The V end was cut by 3 bases, the J end by 1 base, with 6 bases between. For the CDR3, the DNA is TGTGCCAGCAGTTTCGGCGGGAACACCGGGGAGCTGTTTTTT. Its protein product is CASSFGGNTGELFF.

The chain combines TRBV28 with TRBJ2-7; D unclear. Trimming removed 5 bases at V and 0 bases at J, with 17 bases between. The V gene's germline CDR1 is MDHEN and CDR2 SYDVKM. The length of the CDR3 is 16 residues. This CDR3 reads CASSPDPGPSSYEQYF. The DNA of the CDR3 is TGTGCCAGCAGTCCCGATCCTGGGCCGAGCTCCTACGAGCAGTACTTC.

Notes on this clonotype: Just one base apart from a much larger clone, this may be a read error. The gene calls are TRBV7-9 and TRBJ2-2, with no clear D. Germline CDR1 and CDR2: SEHNR and FQNEAQ (reference sequence). The CDR3 contains 11 residues. The CDR3 DNA follows: TGTGCCAGCACAAGCACCAGGGAGCTGTTTTTT. As protein: CASTSTRELFF.

This clonotype was seen only a few times. The chain has TRBV4-1 and TRBJ2-1; 8 bases are a match to TRBD2. Trimming removed 4 bases from V and 0 bases from J; junction bases left unmatched: 5. Germline-derived CDR1 and CDR2 are MGHRA and YSYEKL. This CDR3 is built from 16 residues. The CDR3 loop reads CASSRKTSDSYNEQFF. As DNA, the CDR3 is TGCGCCAGCAGCCGCAAGACTAGCGACTCCTACAATGAGCAGTTCTTC.

The CDR3 reads CASSVGVFGGYTF. The CDR3 DNA reads TGTGCCAGCAGCGTAGGGGTTTTCGGGGGCTACACCTTC. The chain uses TRBV9 and TRBJ1-2; D ambiguous. This CDR3 is built from 13 residues. Germline V lookup: CDR1 SGDLS, CDR2 YYNGEE. V gave up 0 bases and J gave up 8 bases, with 11 bases separating them.

The chain uses TRBV7-3 and TRBJ2-1, with a weak D call TRBD1 (6 bases). The germline V gene encodes CDR1 SGHTA and CDR2 FQGTGA. Trimming pared 4 bases from V and 8 bases from J, leaving 21 bases between. There are 16 residues in the CDR3. The CDR3 DNA reads as TGTGCCAGCAGCTCAGGGGCCGTAGACTCAAATGATGAGCAGTTCTTC. Its protein product is CASSSGAVDSNDEQFF.